These 2 T cell receptor beta chains share one sample of origin, sequenced in a study of cytomegalovirus exposure and HLA in healthy donors. The primer mix had 60 Vbeta and 13 Jbeta primers. Assay: immunoSEQ multiplex PCR; the TCRdb copy retains only in-frame clones and omits some. The sample consists of over 150,000 clones, 75% to 90% of them appearing once. Sequenced material: PBMCs. The source is a young man in good health and CMV-seropositive.

This clone was seen a handful of times. J is TRBJ1-6 and V is TRBV4-1; D not certain. Germline values: CDR1 MGHRA, CDR2 YSYEKL. Trimming removed 0 bases at V and 8 bases at J, with 5 bases between. The CDR3 sequence is 13 residues long. The CDR3 is CASSQDFDSPLHF. For the CDR3, the DNA is TGCGCCAGCAGCCAAGATTTCGATTCACCCCTCCACTTT.

This sequence joins TRBV27 and TRBJ1-1; TRBD1 might be the D (6 bases). CDR3 size: 13 residues. Germline V gene sequence: CDR1 MNHEY, CDR2 SMNVEV (reference sequence). The V end was cut by 2 bases, the J end by 11 bases, with 15 bases between. For the CDR3, the DNA is TGTGCCAGCAGTTTACCCGGACAGAATGAGGCTTTCTTT. This gives the protein CASSLPGQNEAFF.